This T cell receptor (beta chain) is from a study of cytomegalovirus exposure and HLA in healthy donors listed by TCRdb under 2017. Turning to the overall study: In an earlier analysis of 450 to 750 of the donors, 276 Gb of sequence data and some 100 million unique TCR beta sequences from 180 million or so T cells were reported. Along with the 666-subject first cohort, a separate validation cohort of about 110 different subjects was used. A later analysis re-analyzed previously published TCR beta repertoires from approximately 670 donors and added high-resolution HLA genotyping to study TCR occurrence patterns. The genetic ancestry cluster associated with self-reported Caucasian donors included around four fifths of the 398 genotyped donors. To predict cytomegalovirus infection status, the study brought together high-throughput TCR immunosequencing, statistical association of individual TCRs with disease status, and machine learning. In an earlier analysis of roughly 540 of the donors, high-throughput TCR beta sequencing was used to judge whether each TCR beta V gene segment behaved as functional or pseudogenic. The study aimed to test whether cataloging public T cell receptors could reveal signatures of past pathogen exposure. Among a few hundred genotyped donors of the cohort, an average of roughly 240,000 unique TCR beta nucleotide sequences were sequenced per donor, 15% to 20% of them non-productive. A later genetic analysis took genome-wide SNP genotypes for about three fifths of the 666 donors and used that subset as a discovery cohort. Because of strong linkage in the cohort, 4 to 6 DR-DQ haplotypes were treated as single units for association and clustering. In the later analysis, no new phenotypic data were used to find candidate immune exposures; instead, reliance was placed on TCR beta sequences and their occurrence across donors. An early release that covered about 600 HLA-typed donors contained approximately 300 gigabases of sequencing data and some 87 million unique TCR sequences. HLA typing covered class I and class II loci at four-digit resolution. Every repertoire in the discovery cohort had been generated on one and the same sequencing platform. Donor age, sex, ethnicity and CMV serostatus were compiled together with the repertoire data. The number of donors typed differed by locus, with roughly 620-640 for A, B, C, DRB1 and DQB1, around 560 for DQA1, 600 to 610 for DPA1, and approximately 470 for DPB1. The study used immunosequencing to profile the T cell repertoires of about 670 subjects and linked those repertoires to cytomegalovirus serostatus.

General findings and caveats noted by the study authors: Linkage disequilibrium might explain the correlated functional status among segregating V segments, but an unknown experimental factor could not be excluded. Most TCR sequences were observed very rarely across donors, whereas some public TCRs were present in many individuals. An earlier analysis of around 500 of the donors showed that most TCR beta V segments appeared in productive rearrangements either about 87% or about 30% of the time, which broadly matched IMGT annotations. The 87-base-pair reads could not distinguish some IMGT-functional V segments, including TRBV6-2 and TRBV6-3, so those segments were excluded. V-gene and J-gene trimming of TCR beta chains was associated with a missense DCLRE1C variant in a later genetic analysis, and the association was replicated in an independent cohort. In a later analysis, 15,000 to 20,000 TCR beta sequences were associated with specific HLA alleles at a false discovery rate of 0.05. A later analysis found that HLA-associated TCR beta chains were more clonally expanded and had lower generation probabilities than equally common non-associated chains. A further reported finding was that TCR beta sequences accurately predicted the HLA-A and HLA-B alleles for most subjects in the first cohort. Because some donors lacked HLA typing at each locus, the association tests relied only on the typed subset. Because counts were too low, about 17 rarely observed V segments, including chromosome 9 orphons, were excluded from the earlier analysis of 587 of the donors. A cluster of highly shared sequence variants was judged likely to represent a technical artifact of the sequencing pipeline. CMV serostatus was the only immune exposure information available for the cohort. The cohort was sequenced for TCR beta chains only, and without alpha or paired-chain data the features that could be detected were limited. Presence/absence analyses assumed roughly uniform sequencing depth across donors, an assumption that may not hold. Compared with the 666-donor mean, donors in an Asian-associated ancestry cluster had fewer N-insertions in productive TCRs, according to a later genetic analysis. Strong co-occurrence of HLA alleles, especially DR and DQ, made assigning TCR associations to individual alleles difficult. Cytomegalovirus status was reported to be diagnosed by the classifier with high specificity and sensitivity in both the original and validation cohorts. The authors suggested that the approach could potentially be generalized to other disease states and immunological phenotypes. In a later analysis, the rate of TCR association differed among HLA loci, with DRB1 alleles having the most associated TCRs and HLA-C alleles having the fewest. In vitro tests confirmed that three of the cytomegalovirus-associated TCR beta chains recognize cytomegalovirus antigens. In a later analysis, several top co-occurrence clusters were reported to appear linked to parvovirus B19, influenza, CMV and Epstein-Barr virus. A total of about 180 TCR beta chains were listed by the study as associated with cytomegalovirus. A later analysis found that most CMV-associated TCR beta chains appeared HLA-restricted, with HLA associations seemingly driven largely by CMV exposure.

The cysteine opens and the phenylalanine closes a CDR3 of 14 amino acids. Only the CDR3 region is kept as DNA, spanning 42 bases read in frame from base 1. The germline V and J ends show losses of 5 bases and 4 bases respectively, and no gene match explains 5 bases of the junction. Sequences SQVTM (CDR1) and ANQGSEA (CDR2) are obtained from the germline V gene. In total, roughly 710 healthy bone marrow donors made up the cohort. At the time of sampling, all cohort members were nominally healthy, though unrecorded immune exposures were likely present. The donor was CMV seropositive and belonged to the group of 270 or so seropositive cohort members. A peripheral blood sample was collected from each donor, and TCR beta sequencing was performed on peripheral blood mononuclear cells. Genomic DNA extraction from the blood cell samples was performed with the Qiagen DNeasy Blood Extraction Kit. Comments on this clone: Its antigen is not yet known. No base qualities exist here, and no much larger clone lies one base off it.

Libraries were made using the immunoSEQ multiplex PCR assay. For the multiplex PCR, a mixture combining 60 forward primers for TCR Vbeta segments and 13 reverse primers for TCR Jbeta segments was used. Amplification of the CDR3 region of rearranged TCR beta genes was performed with a multiplex PCR assay on genomic DNA. On the Illumina HiSeq System, the amplified TCR beta libraries were sequenced as 87-base-pair reads. Per the original workflow: Across the roughly 600 repertoires, a later analysis counted tens of millions of unique TCR beta chains, roughly 11 million of which were shared by at least two donors. Raw reads were error-corrected and collapsed into unique sequences with a nearest-neighbor algorithm that merged closely related sequences to remove PCR and sequencing errors. CDR3 sequences were aligned to IMGT reference sequences to assign V, D and J gene segments. For a sequence to be retained, a match of at least six nucleotides was required to both a V gene segment and a J gene segment. Rearrangements were classified as productive when the CDR3 lacked stop codons and remained in frame with V and J, and all other rearrangements were classified as non-productive. CDR3 was defined according to IMGT convention as the region running from the second conserved V-encoded cysteine to the conserved J-encoded phenylalanine. Sequences without an unambiguous match to a single V gene segment were excluded from the earlier analysis of about 640 of the donors. In an earlier analysis of 450 to 700 of the donors, V segments were called functional above 56.7% productive rearrangements and were called segregating when the between-donor standard deviation exceeded 5%. A statistical classification framework was built for diagnosing cytomegalovirus status from the catalog of TCR beta chain sequences. V and J gene assignment, in a later analysis, came from comparing TCR nucleotide sequences with IMGT/GENE-DB human TR gene sequences. In a later analysis, CDR3 sequences and most-parsimonious VDJ recombination scenarios were assigned using the TCRdist pipeline. In a later analysis, each TCR beta chain was defined by its CDR3 amino acid sequence together with its V-gene family, and reads without a unique V-gene family were excluded. In a later analysis, several hundred highly shared, low-generation-probability nucleotide sequences were removed to address suspected cross-contamination and a sequencing artifact. In a later analysis, a clonal expansion index was calculated for each public chain from normalized within-repertoire ranks of inferred template counts. Generation probabilities in a later analysis came from a VDJ recombination model fitted to out-of-frame rearrangements, and those results were checked against IGoR. Hypergeometric tests were used in a later analysis to score TCR-TCR, TCR-HLA and TCR-CMV co-occurrence, with a repertoire-size bias correction applied to the TCR pairs. To estimate false discovery rates, a later analysis permuted the HLA or CMV assignments 20 times. A later analysis grouped co-occurring TCRs with DBSCAN, adding TCRdist sequence similarity when clustering within HLA-allele-positive subsets. Co-occurrence clustering excluded repertoires with fewer than 30,000 or more than 120,000 public chains, plus five with anomalous nucleotide sharing. As stored in TCRdb, this immuneACCESS dataset retains in-frame rearrangements with V and J assigned. A fraction of the clones does not appear; measured against another copy, unresolved V genes explain less than half of the discrepancy, and the remainder lacks a known reason. V and J calls and clone size are given by that table; D and trimming were obtained from the DNA. The sample table records 160,000 or so clones; around 84% of these occur just once. The ten top clones hold 8.5% of the sample.

The rearranged segments are TRBV29-1 and TRBJ2-2, and TRBD2 aligns with 9 junction nucleotides. The TCR originated in a male donor in good health and CMV-seropositive. The specimen was PBMCs. The CDR3 has the sequence CSVYRAGGTGELFF. The nucleotides read TGCAGCGTTTATCGAGCGGGAGGCACCGGGGAGCTGTTTTTT.